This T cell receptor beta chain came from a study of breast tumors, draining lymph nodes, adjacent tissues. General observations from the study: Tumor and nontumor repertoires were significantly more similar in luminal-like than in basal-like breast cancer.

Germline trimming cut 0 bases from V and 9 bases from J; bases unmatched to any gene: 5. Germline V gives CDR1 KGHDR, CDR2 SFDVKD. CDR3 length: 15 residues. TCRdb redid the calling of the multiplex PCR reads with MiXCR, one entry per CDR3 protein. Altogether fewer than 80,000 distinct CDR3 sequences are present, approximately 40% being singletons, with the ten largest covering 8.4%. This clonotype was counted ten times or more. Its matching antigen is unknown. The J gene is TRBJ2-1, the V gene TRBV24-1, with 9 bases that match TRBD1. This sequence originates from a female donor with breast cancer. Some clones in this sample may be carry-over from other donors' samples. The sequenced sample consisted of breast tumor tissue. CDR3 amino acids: CATSDLGQGRTEQFF. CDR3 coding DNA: TGTGCCACCAGTGATTTGGGACAGGGGCGCACTGAGCAGTTCTTC.